The next 27 T cell receptor beta chains were all read from a single sample in a study of cytomegalovirus exposure and HLA in healthy donors (dated by TCRdb to about 2017). Library generation was performed with the immunoSEQ multiplex PCR assay. For the multiplex PCR, a mixture combining 60 forward primers for TCR Vbeta segments and 13 reverse primers for TCR Jbeta segments was used. TCRdb's version of the immuneACCESS table is confined to in-frame rearrangements and falls short of the full clone set. An unresolved V gene accounts for under half of the shortfall where checked; the remainder is of unknown origin. The sample data list under 130,000 clones, and 74% of these were observed just once. The top ten hold over 2.5% of the sample. Sequences were obtained from PBMCs. The source of these receptors is a man aged 50-60 years in good health and CMV-seropositive.

V and J are TRBV10-3 and TRBJ2-3; D might be TRBD1 (6 bases). Trimming pared 3 bases from V and 3 bases from J, leaving 19 bases between. The CDR3 spans 17 residues. Germline CDR1 reads ENHRY; CDR2 reads SYGVKD. In DNA form, the CDR3 reads TGTGCCATCAGTGAAGGGGTGGGGGCTAGCAGGACAGATACGCAGTATTTT. It yields the protein CAISEGVGASRTDTQYF.

This clone was seen a few times. J is TRBJ2-5 and V is TRBV19, with 8 bases matching TRBD1. CDR1 LNHDA and CDR2 SQIVND come from the germline V gene (reference sequence). V shed 5 bases and J 0 bases; nucleotides not matched to a gene: 11. CDR3 length: 17 amino acids. The chain's CDR3 is CASSSPRGRGNQETQYF. The DNA for the CDR3 is TGTGCCAGTAGTTCTCCCAGGGGGCGCGGAAACCAAGAGACCCAGTACTTC. Supplemented by reference TRBV19 and TRBJ2-5, the full variable domain reads DGGITQSPKYLFRKEGQNVTLSCEQNLNHDAMYWYRQDPGQGLRLIYYSQIVNDFQKGDIAEGYSVSREKKESFPLTVTSAQKNPTAFYLCASSSPRGRGNQETQYFGPGTRLLVL.

This sequence joins TRBV12-1 and TRBJ2-2; the D call of TRBD1 is as the table states it, not checked on the DNA. TRBV12-1 is assigned pseudogene status. CDR3 length: 15 amino acids. The CDR3 nucleotides are TGTGCCAGCAGCTTTGAGGGGGCGGACACCGGGGAGCTGTTTTTT. It codes for CASSFEGADTGELFF.

This clone was picked up a small number of times. The chain joins TRBV19 to TRBJ2-2; 7 nucleotides align to TRBD2. The V gene end was trimmed by 1 base and the J gene end by 6 bases; junction bases not matched to a gene: 2. The CDR3 loop spans 14 amino acids. Germline V CDR1 and CDR2: LNHDA, SQIVND (reference sequence). CDR3 sequence (DNA): TGTGCCAGTAGTATAGTTGGGGGGGCCGGGGAGCTGTTTTTT. Translated, it gives CASSIVGGAGELFF.

This sequence joins TRBV11-2 and TRBJ1-1; D call uncertain. V was pared by 1 base and J by 4 bases, with 13 bases between. The CDR3 spans 15 residues. CDR1 is SGHAT and CDR2 is FQNNGV in the germline V gene. The CDR3 sequence: CASSLVMGEGTEAFF. For the CDR3, the DNA is TGTGCCAGCAGCTTAGTGATGGGAGAAGGCACTGAAGCTTTCTTT.

The chain employs TRBV9 and TRBJ2-1; TRBD2 is a possible D gene (6 bases). The V gene lost 3 bases and the J gene lost 4 bases, with 14 bases spanning the gap. Germline values: CDR1 SGDLS, CDR2 YYNGEE. The CDR3 has 15 residues. The CDR3: CASSGLALPYNEQFF. DNA of the CDR3: TGTGCCAGCAGCGGCCTAGCGCTTCCTTACAATGAGCAGTTCTTC. The full variable domain, completed using reference TRBV9 and TRBJ2-1, is DSGVTQTPKHLITATGQRVTLRCSPRSGDLSVYWYQQSLDQGLQFLIQYYNGEERAKGNILERFSAQQFPDLHSELNLSSLELGDSALYFCASSGLALPYNEQFFGPGTRLTVL.

V is TRBV6-5 and J is TRBJ1-5; 7 bases fit TRBD1. V was pared by 6 bases and J by 5 bases, with 7 bases of the junction left unmatched. The CDR3 totals 14 residues. Germline V gene data show CDR1 as MNHEY and CDR2 as SVGAGI. For the CDR3, the DNA is TGTGCCAGCAGCCTAGGGACAGTGGATCAGCCCCAGCATTTT. Translated: CASSLGTVDQPQHF.

The V call is TRBV13, the J call TRBJ2-5; a weak D match, TRBD1 (6 bases). The CDR3 has 14 residues. V was shortened by 6 bases and J by 1 base, with 12 bases between the two germline ends. Germline CDR1 is PRHDT and CDR2 is FYEKMQ (reference sequence). CDR3 in DNA: TGTGCCAGCAGTTTCGACAGGTTCCAAGAGACCCAGTACTTC. Its translation: CASSFDRFQETQYF.

The CDR3 sequence: CASRSATGLGTDTQYF. The CDR3 DNA is TGTGCCAGCAGATCAGCAACAGGGTTGGGCACAGATACGCAGTATTTT. The chain uses TRBV7-9 and TRBJ2-3; perhaps TRBD1 as D (6 bases). There are 16 residues in the CDR3. Trimming cost V 6 bases and J 1 base, with 17 bases left between them. Germline V lookup: CDR1 SEHNR, CDR2 FQNEAQ (reference sequence).

The chain joins TRBV13 to TRBJ2-7, with 7 bases identical to TRBD2. CDR3 size: 14 residues. The V segment lost 3 bases and the J segment 0 bases; nucleotides outside the gene matches: 2. The germline V gene encodes CDR1 PRHDT and CDR2 FYEKMQ (reference sequence). The CDR3 sequence: CASSLTSRSYEQYF. CDR3 sequence (DNA): TGTGCCAGCAGCTTGACTAGCCGCTCCTACGAGCAGTACTTC.

The chain's CDR3 is CASSTPRAGGGEKLFF. CDR3 nucleotide sequence: TGTGCCAGCAGCACCCCCCGGGCAGGGGGTGGTGAAAAACTGTTTTTT. The V gene is TRBV9, the J gene TRBJ1-4; 7 bases are shared with TRBD1. Germline V gene sequence: CDR1 SGDLS, CDR2 YYNGEE. Trimming at V came to 4 bases and at J to 7 bases, leaving 13 bases not matched to a gene. The CDR3 extends over 16 amino acids.

This clone was recorded a few times. The rearrangement joins TRBV15 to TRBJ1-6, with 7 bases fitting TRBD1. The CDR3 sequence is 18 residues long. V was clipped by 0 bases and J by 4 bases; unmatched bases: 9. Germline V CDR1 and CDR2: LNHNV, YYDKDF (reference sequence). CDR3 region: CATSRDLNRGFYNSPLHF. The CDR3 DNA is TGTGCCACCAGCAGAGATCTAAACAGGGGTTTTTATAATTCACCCCTCCACTTT.

There are a few counts of this clone. The chain employs TRBV4-2 and TRBJ2-4; the match to TRBD2 covers 8 bases. The CDR3 consists of 16 residues. Per germline, CDR1 LGHNA and CDR2 YNFKEQ. With 0 bases clipped from V and 7 bases from J, the junction kept 8 bases outside the gene matches. CDR3 region: CASSQESSRGGNIQYF. In DNA form, the CDR3 reads TGTGCCAGCAGCCAAGAATCTAGCCGGGGGGGGAACATTCAGTACTTC.

This clone was seen only a few times. This chain links TRBV6-1 with TRBJ1-2, with D perhaps TRBD1 (5 bases). Trimming cost V 8 bases and J 4 bases, with 14 bases left between them. This CDR3 comprises 13 residues. Germline loops: CDR1 MNHNS, CDR2 SASEGT. CDR3 bases: TGTGCCAGCCTACCTTGGCAGGGCTATGGCTACACCTTC. This codes for CASLPWQGYGYTF.

The chain recombines TRBV11-2 with TRBJ1-4, with 12 bases that match TRBD1. Germline V lookup: CDR1 SGHAT, CDR2 FQNNGV. Trimming removed 5 bases from V and 6 bases from J; junction bases left unmatched: 7. CDR3 size: 16 residues. The CDR3 DNA is TGTGCCAGCAGCCTTGGGACAGGGGGCCGGTATGAAAAACTGTTTTTT. It codes for CASSLGTGGRYEKLFF.

V gene TRBV6-5 combines with J gene TRBJ1-2; no definite D call. The CDR3 loop spans 15 amino acids. V lost 0 bases, J lost 8 bases, and 16 bases lay in between. The germline V gene has CDR1 MNHEY and CDR2 SVGAGI. The CDR3 loop is CASSYSVGGSRGYTF. The CDR3 bases are TGTGCCAGCAGTTACTCGGTCGGAGGGTCCCGCGGCTACACCTTC.

The chain has TRBV19 and TRBJ1-4; D is possibly TRBD1 (5 bases). Between the trimmed V and J ends, which lost 0 bases and 2 bases, there was a span of 7 bases. The CDR3 totals 15 residues. Germline CDR1 LNHDA, CDR2 SQIVND (reference sequence). This CDR3 reads CASSIEYRTNEKLFF. The CDR3 DNA follows: TGTGCCAGTAGTATAGAGTACAGGACTAATGAAAAACTGTTTTTT.

The chain has TRBV6-6 and TRBJ1-6; possible D gene TRBD1, 6 bases. V was pared by 5 bases and J by 9 bases, with 17 bases between. The germline V gene encodes CDR1 MNHNY and CDR2 SVGAGI (reference sequence). There are 15 residues in the CDR3. This CDR3 reads CASSRDTPTGSPLHF. DNA for the CDR3: TGTGCCAGCAGTCGGGACACACCAACGGGTTCACCCCTCCACTTT.

The chain links TRBV19 to TRBJ1-6, with D possibly matching TRBD1 (6 bases). V lost 0 bases and J lost 6, with 9 bases in between. This CDR3 has 15 residues. CDR1 is LNHDA, CDR2 SQIVND, per germline (reference sequence). CDR3 nucleotides: TGTGCCAGTAGTATAGAAGGGACAAGTAATTCACCCCTCCACTTT. Translated: CASSIEGTSNSPLHF.

The gene calls are TRBV10-3 and TRBJ2-7, with 10 bases identical to TRBD2. The CDR3 contains 15 residues. Trimming at V came to 4 bases and at J to 5 bases, leaving 8 bases not matched to a gene. CDR1 is ENHRY, CDR2 SYGVKD, per germline. CDR3 nucleotides: TGTGCCATCAGTGTTTTAACTAGCGGGATAAACGAGCAGTACTTC. Translation gives CAISVLTSGINEQYF.

J is TRBJ2-5 and V is TRBV27; D possibly corresponds to TRBD2 (6 bases). The germline V gene encodes CDR1 MNHEY and CDR2 SMNVEV (reference sequence). The CDR3 covers 14 residues. The ends were cut back, 6 bases at V and 4 bases at J, with 15 bases in the middle. The CDR3 DNA reads as TGTGCCAGCAGCACTCCTGGGACTTCAGAGACCCAGTACTTC. This translates into CASSTPGTSETQYF.

The V and J genes are TRBV5-6 and TRBJ2-1; TRBD1 matches at 9 bases. Germline trimming cut 4 bases from V and 0 bases from J; bases unmatched to any gene: 5. Germline CDR1 reads SGHDT; CDR2 reads YYEEEE. This CDR3 is built from 16 residues. The CDR3 sequence is CASSVTDRGSYNEQFF. CDR3 sequence (DNA): TGTGCCAGCAGCGTAACGGACAGGGGCTCCTACAATGAGCAGTTCTTC.

The chain joins TRBV5-4 to TRBJ2-2; 12 bases are shared with TRBD2. The CDR3 is 16 amino acids. The ends lost 4 bases at V and 6 bases at J; junction bases unmatched: 7. Germline lookup yields CDR1 SGHNT and CDR2 YYREEE (reference sequence). The CDR3 DNA reads as TGTGCCAGCAGCCGCCCGACTAGCGGGAGAGCCGGGGAGCTGTTTTTT. It codes for CASSRPTSGRAGELFF.

This clone has only one observation. The chain is built from TRBV5-1 and TRBJ1-1, with 7 nucleotides matching TRBD1. Trimming cost V 1 base and J 1 base; bases outside gene matches: 7. This CDR3 spans 16 amino acids. Germline V gene lookup returns CDR1 SGHRS and CDR2 YFSETQ. Here the CDR3 DNA reads TGCGCCAGCAGCTTGAGGCAGGGGGTGGCGAACACTGAAGCTTTCTTT. Its protein product is CASSLRQGVANTEAFF.

The rearrangement uses TRBV19 and TRBJ1-4; 7 bases are shared with TRBD1. Germline lookup yields CDR1 LNHDA and CDR2 SQIVND (reference sequence). The CDR3 spans 15 residues. V lost 10 bases and J lost 8; bases outside the gene matches: 16. CDR3 protein: CATTGTASFGEKLFF. Written as DNA, the CDR3 is TGTGCCACGACCGGGACAGCGTCTTTCGGGGAAAAACTGTTTTTT.

This sequence joins TRBV5-1 and TRBJ2-2; D perhaps matches TRBD2 (5 bases). V gave up 3 bases and J gave up 4 bases, with 16 bases separating them. The germline V gene encodes CDR1 SGHRS and CDR2 YFSETQ. The CDR3 is 16 amino acids. The CDR3 sequence is CASSSGSRAGTGELFF. The CDR3 DNA reads TGCGCCAGCAGCTCGGGTTCGCGGGCGGGCACCGGGGAGCTGTTTTTT.

This chain connects TRBV19 to TRBJ2-1; tentatively, D is TRBD2 (7 bases). Germline V gene lookup returns CDR1 LNHDA and CDR2 SQIVND (reference sequence). V gave up 5 bases and J gave up 2 bases, with 13 bases separating them. This CDR3 comprises 15 residues. CDR3 in amino acids: CASSPPGGPYNEQFF. CDR3 bases: TGTGCCAGTAGTCCTCCCGGGGGGCCCTACAATGAGCAGTTCTTC.